What follows are 32 T cell receptor beta chains derived from one specimen sequenced in a study of blood T cell repertoires in COVID-19. The repertoire was sequenced with immunoSEQ multiplex PCR; TCRdb's copy has only in-frame clones and lacks some. The sample contains about 400,000 clones, 70% to 90% of which appear only once. Sequencing was carried out using PBMCs or T cells enriched from blood (not recorded which). The receptors were sampled from a woman aged 25 to 45 with acute COVID-19.

The chain couples TRBV5-3 to TRBJ2-2; D perhaps matches TRBD2 (5 bases). TRBV5-3 is given ORF status, its function remaining uncertain. V was trimmed by 0 bases and J by 6 bases, leaving 9 bases between them. This CDR3 has 14 residues. The chain's CDR3 is CARSLVACPGELFF. In DNA form, the CDR3 reads TGTGCCAGAAGCTTGGTAGCGTGCCCCGGGGAGCTGTTTTTT.

The chain has TRBV5-1 and TRBJ1-2; a possible D gene is TRBD1 (5 bases). Deletions cut 6 bases from V and 6 bases from J, with 21 bases between. Looked up from germline, CDR1 is SGHRS and CDR2 is YFSETQ. The CDR3 spans 15 residues. The CDR3 bases are TGCGCCAGCACCCCAGGTGGGGGGGGTGACCATGGCTACACCTTC. Protein: CASTPGGGGDHGYTF.

The CDR3 loop is CASSLIGGGQGFMNTEAFF. The CDR3 DNA reads TGTGCCAGCAGCTTAATCGGGGGAGGACAGGGATTCATGAACACTGAAGCTTTCTTT. V and J are TRBV7-9 and TRBJ1-1; 8 positions agree with TRBD1. CDR1 SEHNR and CDR2 FQNEAQ come from the germline V gene (reference sequence). The CDR3 totals 19 residues. V dropped 2 bases and J dropped 0; count of bases not matched to a gene: 14.

The V gene is TRBV5-5, the J gene TRBJ2-7; D is unclear. Germline-derived CDR1 and CDR2 are SGHKS and YYEKEE (reference sequence). V was pared by 3 bases and J by 2 bases, with 9 bases between. This CDR3 has 13 residues. The CDR3, as DNA: TGTGCCAGCAGCTCCCCCAGCGCCTACGAGCAGTACTTC. The encoded protein is CASSSPSAYEQYF. Drawing the rest from reference TRBV5-5 and TRBJ2-7, the complete variable domain is DAGVTQSPTHLIKTRGQQVTLRCSPISGHKSVSWYQQVLGQGPQFIFQYYEKEERGRGNFPDRFSARQFPNYSSELNVNALLLGDSALYLCASSSPSAYEQYFGPGTRLTVT.

The chain links TRBV5-1 to TRBJ2-2, with 10 bases matching TRBD1. Germline loops: CDR1 SGHRS, CDR2 YFSETQ. CDR3 size: 17 residues. Trimming took 4 bases from V and 2 from J; bases not matched to a gene: 8. In DNA form, the CDR3 reads TGCGCCAGCAGCCTACCCTGGACAGGGGGAAACACCGGGGAGCTGTTTTTT. Its translation is CASSLPWTGGNTGELFF.

The chain carries TRBV27 and TRBJ2-3; tentative D call: TRBD2 (6 bases). Trimming removed 3 bases from V and 10 bases from J, with 23 bases in between. Germline loops: CDR1 MNHEY, CDR2 SMNVEV (reference sequence). The CDR3 covers 16 residues. The CDR3 nucleotides are TGTGCCAGCAGTTTCATTGGAGGGCCGTCGAGCTTTGCGCAGTATTTT. This codes for CASSFIGGPSSFAQYF.

V gene TRBV2 combines with J gene TRBJ1-3; tentatively, D is TRBD1 (5 bases). Germline values: CDR1 SNHLY, CDR2 FYNNEI. The V end was cut by 6 bases, the J end by 0 bases, with 15 bases between. The CDR3 consists of 16 residues. The CDR3 region is CASSTTGAPSGNTIYF. In nucleotides, the CDR3 is TGTGCCAGCAGCACCACTGGGGCCCCCTCTGGAAACACCATATATTTT.

This rearrangement joins TRBV10-3 to TRBJ2-7, with unresolved D. With 0 bases removed from V and 0 bases from J, the gap between germline ends came to 9 bases. This CDR3 is built from 15 residues. From germline, CDR1 is ENHRY and CDR2 SYGVKD. For the CDR3, the DNA is TGTGCCATCAGTGAGTCGCCGCATAGCTCCTACGAGCAGTACTTC. Amino acid sequence: CAISESPHSSYEQYF.

The rearrangement joins TRBV2 to TRBJ1-4; D uncertain. The CDR3 extends over 15 amino acids. The germline V gene has CDR1 SNHLY and CDR2 FYNNEI. The V gene lost 7 bases and the J gene lost 3 bases, with 15 bases spanning the gap. The CDR3 region has the DNA TGTGCCAGCAATGGGCCTTATAGATCTAATGAAAAACTGTTTTTT. Residues: CASNGPYRSNEKLFF.

The J gene is TRBJ2-3, the V gene TRBV19, with 7 bases lining up with TRBD2. The CDR3 spans 14 residues. In germline, CDR1 is LNHDA, CDR2 SQIVND (reference sequence). V lost 4 bases, J lost 3 bases, and 4 bases stayed unmatched. CDR3 region: CASSKAGKTDTQYF. CDR3 nucleotides: TGTGCCAGTAGTAAAGCGGGGAAAACAGATACGCAGTATTTT.

The CDR3 nucleotides are TGTGCCAGCTCACCACCCCGACTAGCGGGCTCCTACGAGCAGTACTTC. The encoded protein is CASSPPRLAGSYEQYF. This chain uses TRBV18 with TRBJ2-7; 10 nucleotides line up with TRBD2. V shed 0 bases, J shed 0 bases, and the junction held 2 bases outside the gene matches. Per the germline V gene, CDR1 is KGHSH and CDR2 is LQKENI. The CDR3 covers 16 residues. Full variable domain (missing parts from reference TRBV18 and TRBJ2-7): NAGVMQNPRHLVRRRGQEARLRCSPMKGHSHVYWYRQLPEEGLKFMVYLQKENIIDESGMPKERFSAEFPKEGPSILRIQQVVRGDSAAYFCASSPPRLAGSYEQYFGPGTRLTVT.

The chain couples TRBV7-2 to TRBJ1-6; 7 nucleotides align to TRBD1. The CDR3 runs to 14 residues. In germline, CDR1 is SGHTA, CDR2 FQGNSA. Germline trimming cut 5 bases from V and 8 bases from J; bases unmatched to any gene: 6. The CDR3 protein is CASSQQGLYSPLHF. The DNA of the CDR3 is TGTGCCAGCAGCCAACAGGGGTTGTATTCACCCCTCCACTTT.

V is TRBV5-1 and J is TRBJ2-5, with TRBD2 matching over 10 bases. J lost 4 bases, V lost 1 base, and 1 base had no gene match. Germline CDR1 and CDR2: SGHRS and YFSETQ. This CDR3 is 14 amino acids long. Written as DNA, the CDR3 is TGCGCCAGCAGCTTGTCTAGCGGGGGAGAGACCCAGTACTTC. Protein product: CASSLSSGGETQYF. The whole variable domain, filled in from reference TRBV5-1 and TRBJ2-5, reads KAGVTQTPRYLIKTRGQQVTLSCSPISGHRSVSWYQQTPGQGLQFLFEYFSETQRNKGNFPGRFSGRQFSNSRSEMNVSTLELGDSALYLCASSLSSGGETQYFGPGTRLLVL.

The chain employs TRBV7-3 and TRBJ2-3; 12 bases are shared with TRBD2. V was pared by 5 bases and J by 0 bases, with 12 bases of the junction left unmatched. This CDR3 comprises 19 residues. Germline assignment: CDR1 SGHTA and CDR2 FQGTGA. The CDR3 is CASSTSGTSGLHSTDTQYF. The CDR3 DNA follows: TGTGCCAGCAGCACCTCCGGGACTAGCGGGCTCCATAGCACAGATACGCAGTATTTT.

This clone was observed once. The gene calls are TRBV7-9 and TRBJ1-3; a possible D gene is TRBD1 (5 bases). The germline gives CDR1 SEHNR, CDR2 FQNEAQ (reference sequence). V was pared by 1 base and J by 3 bases, with 13 bases between. This CDR3 region has 16 residues. In nucleotides, the CDR3 is TGTGCCAGCAGCTTAGATGCAGGGATGGGTGGAAACACCATATATTTT. Protein sequence: CASSLDAGMGGNTIYF.

This clone came up a few times. The DNA of the CDR3 is TGCAGTGCTAGCCCGAATGAGCAGTTCTTC. It is translated as CSASPNEQFF. The chain employs TRBV20-1 and TRBJ2-1; the D is unclear. The CDR3 covers 10 residues. With 3 bases removed from V and 7 bases from J, the gap between germline ends came to 4 bases. Germline CDR1 is DFQATT and CDR2 is SNEGSKA (reference sequence).

Written as DNA, the CDR3 is TGTGCCAGCAGCTTATGGGGACAGGGGGCAAGTGGCTACACCTTC. This codes for CASSLWGQGASGYTF. The chain combines TRBV5-6 with TRBJ1-2; 12 nucleotides line up with TRBD1. J lost 7 bases, V lost 2 bases, and 6 bases had no gene match. The CDR3 totals 15 residues. Germline values: CDR1 SGHDT, CDR2 YYEEEE.

The gene calls are TRBV30 and TRBJ2-6; 11 bases line up with TRBD1. Looked up from germline, CDR1 is GTSNPN and CDR2 is SVGIG (reference sequence). V trimming: 8 bases; J trimming: 0 bases; junction bases outside the gene matches: 3. The CDR3 has 15 amino acids. Written as DNA, the CDR3 is TGTGCCGGGACAGGGGGTTACTCTGGGGCCAACGTCCTGACTTTC. Amino acids: CAGTGGYSGANVLTF.

The chain links TRBV5-1 to TRBJ1-1; D not certain. Germline-derived CDR1 and CDR2 are SGHRS and YFSETQ. This CDR3 spans 15 amino acids. Trimming took 1 base from V and 1 from J, leaving 11 bases between them. The CDR3 DNA sequence: TGCGCCAGCAGCTTGACGGCGGGAACGAACACTGAAGCTTTCTTT. Encoded protein: CASSLTAGTNTEAFF.

This chain uses TRBV24-1 with TRBJ1-5; 9 nucleotides match TRBD1. This CDR3 region has 15 residues. Germline V gene sequence: CDR1 KGHDR, CDR2 SFDVKD. V gave up 5 bases and J gave up 4 bases; unmatched junction bases: 5. The DNA of the CDR3 is TGTGCCACCAGTGGGTCCGGGACAGGGAATCAGCCCCAGCATTTT. Its protein product is CATSGSGTGNQPQHF.

The chain has TRBV19 and TRBJ1-4; 7 bases agree with TRBD1. The CDR3 covers 14 residues. CDR1 is LNHDA and CDR2 is SQIVND in the germline V gene (reference sequence). V was pared by 11 bases and J by 5 bases, with 11 bases of the junction left unmatched. As DNA, the CDR3 is TGTGCCGCCGGCTGGGACAGACGGAATGAAAAACTGTTTTTT. Encoded protein: CAAGWDRRNEKLFF.

The J gene is TRBJ2-7, the V gene TRBV7-3, with 8 bases that match TRBD2. V was pared by 3 bases and J by 3 bases, with 4 bases of the junction left unmatched. Germline CDR1 reads SGHTA; CDR2 reads FQGTGA. The CDR3 consists of 14 residues. CDR3 sequence: CASSLAGGSYEQYF. The CDR3 DNA follows: TGTGCCAGCAGCTTGGCGGGGGGCAGCTACGAGCAGTACTTC.

This chain uses TRBV2 with TRBJ2-3; D remains unclear. Trimming left V 6 bases short and J 2 bases short, with 12 bases between. Germline CDR1 SNHLY, CDR2 FYNNEI. There are 14 residues in the CDR3. CDR3: CASRDDGFTDTQYF. The CDR3 bases are TGTGCCAGCAGGGATGACGGGTTCACAGATACGCAGTATTTT. The entire variable domain, with the rest obtained from reference TRBV2 and TRBJ2-3, is as follows: EPEVTQTPSHQVTQMGQEVILRCVPISNHLYFYWYRQILGQKVEFLVSFYNNEISEKSEIFDDQFSVERPDGSNFTLKIRSTKLEDSAMYFCASRDDGFTDTQYFGPGTRLTVL.

This clone was found once. The chain employs TRBV29-1 and TRBJ2-7, with 9 nucleotides matching TRBD2. There are 17 residues in the CDR3. Trimming removed 8 bases from V and 1 base from J; junction bases left unmatched: 18. Germline V gene data show CDR1 as SQVTM and CDR2 as ANQGSEA. This CDR3 is CSPTPPYKRGESYEQYF. CDR3 in DNA: TGCAGCCCAACACCCCCCTATAAGCGGGGGGAATCCTACGAGCAGTACTTC.

The chain is built from TRBV18 and TRBJ1-3; TRBD1 agrees at 10 bases. Germline V gives CDR1 KGHSH, CDR2 LQKENI. CDR3 length: 18 residues. V lost 1 base, J lost 2 bases, and 8 bases stayed unmatched. The CDR3 region is CASSPLDRGQGTGNTIYF. The CDR3, as DNA: TGTGCCAGCTCACCACTCGACAGGGGGCAGGGTACTGGAAACACCATATATTTT.

The chain links TRBV9 to TRBJ1-1; tentatively, D is TRBD1 (5 bases). Germline lookup yields CDR1 SGDLS and CDR2 YYNGEE. V was clipped by 0 bases and J by 1 base, with 10 bases between them. This CDR3 region has 15 residues. The CDR3 sequence: CASSVGGAPNTEAFF. CDR3 nucleotide sequence: TGTGCCAGCAGCGTAGGCGGGGCACCGAACACTGAAGCTTTCTTT. Using reference TRBV9 and TRBJ1-1 for the parts outside the CDR3, the full variable domain is DSGVTQTPKHLITATGQRVTLRCSPRSGDLSVYWYQQSLDQGLQFLIQYYNGEERAKGNILERFSAQQFPDLHSELNLSSLELGDSALYFCASSVGGAPNTEAFFGQGTRLTVV.

The chain is built from TRBV27 and TRBJ1-2; 8 nucleotides agree with TRBD1. The CDR3 has 13 amino acids. The J segment lost 4 bases and the V segment lost 3 bases, leaving 1 base of the junction unmatched. Germline CDR1 MNHEY, CDR2 SMNVEV (reference sequence). CDR3 region: CASSLTGVYGYTF. The CDR3 bases are TGTGCCAGCAGTTTGACAGGGGTCTATGGCTACACCTTC.

This chain connects TRBV7-2 to TRBJ1-5; 9 nucleotides match TRBD1. This CDR3 has 16 amino acids. Germline V gene lookup returns CDR1 SGHTA and CDR2 FQGNSA. With V trimmed by 4 bases and J by 3 bases, 7 bases remained unmatched. The CDR3 region is CASSSRDREPNQPQHF. CDR3 sequence (DNA): TGTGCCAGCAGCTCCCGGGACAGGGAACCCAATCAGCCCCAGCATTTT.

V and J are TRBV12-5 and TRBJ2-3, with D perhaps matching TRBD2 (5 bases). The CDR3 consists of 15 residues. The germline V gene encodes CDR1 LGHNT and CDR2 FRNRAP. V dropped 1 base and J dropped 2 bases, with 10 bases sitting between them. The CDR3 loop reads CASGLGSGYTDTQYF. The CDR3 coding sequence is TGTGCTAGTGGTTTGGGCAGCGGATACACAGATACGCAGTATTTT.

This clone was detected only a few times. The V gene is TRBV21-1, the J gene TRBJ1-5; the table's TRBD1 call for D was not verified on the DNA. TRBV21-1 is listed as a pseudogene. This CDR3 comprises 21 residues. Here the CDR3 reads CASSKAGRGDRGSLGNQPQHF. The CDR3 DNA is TGTGCCAGCAGCAAGGCCGGGAGGGGGGACAGGGGAAGTTTGGGCAATCAGCCCCAGCATTTT.

This clone was detected only once. The genes are TRBV4-1 and TRBJ2-2; 9 bases agree with TRBD2. The germline gives CDR1 MGHRA, CDR2 YSYEKL. This CDR3 spans 16 amino acids. J gave up 2 bases and V 4 bases, and 5 bases lay outside the gene matches. CDR3 region: CASSLRTSANTGELFF. The CDR3 DNA reads TGCGCCAGCAGCCTCCGGACTAGCGCAAACACCGGGGAGCTGTTTTTT.

This clone has a handful of counts. The V and J genes are TRBV6-6 and TRBJ1-2; 8 bases map to TRBD1. Germline CDR1 MNHNY, CDR2 SVGAGI (reference sequence). V lost 5 bases, J lost 8 bases, and 13 bases stayed unmatched. The CDR3 is 15 amino acids. The CDR3 coding sequence is TGTGCCAGCAGTCACACGACCGACAGGGGTGGGGGCTACACCTTC. Amino acid sequence: CASSHTTDRGGGYTF.